This TCR beta chain is drawn from a study of blood T cells in healthy people across ages. The use of a sample-barcoded 5' primer and a J-beta primer mix characterized a second PCR of about 6 to 12 cycles. The template-switch adaptor was a 5' adaptor with 12 random nucleotides. It tagged each cDNA molecule. One entry per CDR3 protein, called by TCRdb with MiXCR from the 5' RACE reads. This sample has about 720,000 distinct CDR3 sequences, with 20% to 25% found just once. Whole-study findings and limits: Any changes in expanded clonotypes were possibly confounded, as donor CMV status remained unknown.

Note on this clonotype: As yet, its antigen is unknown. The junction shows a germline mismatch at one end, possibly a read error.

Germline V gives CDR1 LGHNA, CDR2 YSLEER. This CDR3 region has 15 residues. The same data also went into a second study, on T cells of mothers and their children. From that study: The donors comprised over 5 children and their three healthy Caucasian mothers.

The material sequenced was blood. The chain is built from TRBV4-3 and TRBJ1-4; D remains ambiguous. The TCR comes from a boy under 18 in good health. The CDR3 here is CASSQEKEFNENLFF. The CDR3 bases are TGCGCCAGCAGCCAAGAGAAGGAGTTTAATGAAAACCTGTTTTTT.